This T cell receptor (beta chain) derives from a study of CD8+CD57+ T cells in acquired aplastic anemia. All patients picked for sequencing had shown, by flow cytometry, an expansion of CD8+CD57+ cells. TCR beta VDJ and CDR3 profiling used genomic DNA as template. TCRdb independently ran MiXCR on the reads; one entry per CDR3 protein. The sample holds hundreds of thousands of distinct CDR3 sequences, 45% to 50% seen once. The table lists this clonotype with a count of one. Trimming stripped 5 bases from V and 10 bases from J, with 9 bases between. This CDR3 contains 11 residues. Germline lookup yields CDR1 SNHLY and CDR2 FYNNEI.

What was sequenced was sorted CD4+, CD8+, or CD8+CD57+ T cells (not recorded which) from PBMCs. V gene TRBV2 combines with J gene TRBJ2-1; TRBD1 might be the D (5 bases). The source of this sequence is a human donor with aplastic anemia. The CDR3 sequence: CASSINREQFF. Written as DNA, the CDR3 is TGTGCCAGCAGTATTAACAGGGAGCAGTTCTTC. Looking up the rest from reference TRBV2 and TRBJ2-1 gives the full variable domain: EPEVTQTPSHQVTQMGQEVILRCVPISNHLYFYWYRQILGQKVEFLVSFYNNEISEKSEIFDDQFSVERPDGSNFTLKIRSTKLEDSAMYFCASSINREQFFGPGTRLTVL.